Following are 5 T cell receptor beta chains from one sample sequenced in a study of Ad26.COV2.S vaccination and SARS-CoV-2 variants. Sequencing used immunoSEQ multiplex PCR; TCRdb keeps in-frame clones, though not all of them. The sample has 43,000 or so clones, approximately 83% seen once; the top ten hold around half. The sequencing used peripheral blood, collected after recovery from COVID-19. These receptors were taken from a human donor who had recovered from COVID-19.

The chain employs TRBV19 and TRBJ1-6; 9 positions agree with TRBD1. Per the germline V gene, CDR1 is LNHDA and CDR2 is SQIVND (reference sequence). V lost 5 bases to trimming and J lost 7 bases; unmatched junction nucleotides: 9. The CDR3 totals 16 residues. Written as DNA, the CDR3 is TGTGCCAGTAGTGACTCTTCCGGGACAGGGAATTCACCCCTCCACTTT. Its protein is CASSDSSGTGNSPLHF.

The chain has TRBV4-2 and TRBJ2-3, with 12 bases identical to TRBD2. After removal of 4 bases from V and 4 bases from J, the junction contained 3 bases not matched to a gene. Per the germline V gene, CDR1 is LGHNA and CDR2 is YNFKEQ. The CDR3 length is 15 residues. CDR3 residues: CASSPSSGRADTQYF. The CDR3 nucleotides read TGTGCCAGCAGCCCTTCTAGCGGGAGGGCAGATACGCAGTATTTT.

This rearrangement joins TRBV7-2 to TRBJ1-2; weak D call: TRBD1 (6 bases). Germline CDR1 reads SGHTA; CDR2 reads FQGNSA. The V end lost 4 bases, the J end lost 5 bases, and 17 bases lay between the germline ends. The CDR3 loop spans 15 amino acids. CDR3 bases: TGTGCCAGCAGCTACCTCGGGGCAGGGGAATATGGCTACACCTTC. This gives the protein CASSYLGAGEYGYTF.

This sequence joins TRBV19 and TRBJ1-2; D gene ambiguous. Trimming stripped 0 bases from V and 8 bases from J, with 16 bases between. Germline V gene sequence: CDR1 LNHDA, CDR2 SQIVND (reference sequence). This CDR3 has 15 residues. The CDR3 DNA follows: TGTGCCAGTAGTATAGATCGGGCCTCGCCGGGGGGCTACACCTTC. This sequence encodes CASSIDRASPGGYTF.

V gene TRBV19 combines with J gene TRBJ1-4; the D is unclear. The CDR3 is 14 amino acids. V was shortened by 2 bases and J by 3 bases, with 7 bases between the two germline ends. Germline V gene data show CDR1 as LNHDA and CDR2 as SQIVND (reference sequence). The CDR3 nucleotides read TGTGCCAGTAGTATAAGGAGTGCTAATGAAAAACTGTTTTTT. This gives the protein CASSIRSANEKLFF.